A single sample gave rise to the 24 T cell receptor beta chains below, sequenced in a study of blood T cell repertoires in COVID-19. Sequencing was performed with immunoSEQ multiplex PCR; in TCRdb, only in-frame clones are kept and a portion is missing. Here the sample spans under 400,000 clones, approximately 83% being singletons. The sample comprised PBMCs or T cells enriched from blood (not recorded which). Receptors originate from a woman in her thirties or forties with acute COVID-19.

The chain recombines TRBV6-6 with TRBJ2-1; 9 nucleotides match TRBD1. The J segment lost 6 bases and the V segment lost 5 bases, leaving 14 bases of the junction unmatched. The CDR3 covers 17 residues. Germline lookup yields CDR1 MNHNY and CDR2 SVGAGI (reference sequence). The CDR3 reads CASSPHTTGGWLNEQFF. The CDR3 nucleotides read TGTGCCAGCAGTCCCCACACAACAGGGGGCTGGCTCAATGAGCAGTTCTTC.

The table lists this clone with a count of one. This rearrangement joins TRBV7-6 to TRBJ2-2; no reliable D call. The V end was cut by 8 bases, the J end by 1 base, with 11 bases between. Germline CDR1 SGHVS, CDR2 FNYEAQ. This CDR3 is built from 14 residues. The CDR3 loop reads CASSPGVNTGELFF. As DNA, the CDR3 is TGTGCCAGCTCCCCAGGTGTGAACACCGGGGAGCTGTTTTTT.

The gene calls are TRBV27 and TRBJ2-5, with 10 nucleotides matching TRBD1. Germline CDR1 reads MNHEY; CDR2 reads SMNVEV (reference sequence). V trimming: 0 bases; J trimming: 6 bases; junction bases outside the gene matches: 7. CDR3 length equals 16 residues. This CDR3 is CASSLSTGTGEQTQYF. In DNA form, the CDR3 reads TGTGCCAGCAGTTTATCGACCGGGACAGGGGAGCAGACCCAGTACTTC.

This clone was counted a single time. The genes are TRBV5-4 and TRBJ1-5; 7 bases align to TRBD1. The junction had 5 bases not matched to a gene; V was cut back by 4 bases and J by 1 base. The CDR3 consists of 15 residues. Germline V gene sequence: CDR1 SGHNT, CDR2 YYREEE (reference sequence). The CDR3: CASSPPGQSNQPQHF. In DNA form, the CDR3 reads TGTGCCAGCAGCCCCCCGGGACAGAGCAATCAGCCCCAGCATTTT.

The chain recombines TRBV3-1 (or the pseudogene TRBV3-2) with TRBJ2-1, with D maybe TRBD2 (6 bases). The CDR3 sequence is 16 residues long. V lost 3 bases, J lost 13 bases, and 25 bases lay in between. Germline assignment: CDR1 LGHDT and CDR2 YNNKEL (reference sequence). The CDR3 nucleotides read TGTGCCAGCAGCCACGGAAGGTGGGGACTCCCAAACCTACAGTTCTTC. Protein product: CASSHGRWGLPNLQFF.

The V and J genes are TRBV15 and TRBJ1-6; D is undetermined. The CDR3 has 16 amino acids. Germline V gives CDR1 LNHNV, CDR2 YYDKDF (reference sequence). V lost 1 base and J lost 6, with 13 bases in between. Here the CDR3 DNA reads TGTGCCACCAGCAGAGGCCCTGAGGGTTTTAATTCACCCCTCCACTTT. Its translation: CATSRGPEGFNSPLHF. Full variable domain (remainder filled in from reference TRBV15 and TRBJ1-6): DAMVIQNPRYQVTQFGKPVTLSCSQTLNHNVMYWYQQKSSQAPKLLFHYYDKDFNNEADTPDNFQSRRPNTSFCFLDIRSPGLGDTAMYLCATSRGPEGFNSPLHFGNGTRLTVT.

This clone was detected once. The chain combines TRBV4-3 with TRBJ1-6, with 8 bases fitting TRBD1. In germline, CDR1 is LGHNA, CDR2 YSLEER. V trimming: 2 bases; J trimming: 10 bases; junction bases outside the gene matches: 7. The CDR3 is 15 residues long. CDR3 region: CASSQTGQGWSPLHF. The CDR3, as DNA: TGCGCCAGCAGCCAAACCGGACAGGGTTGGTCACCCCTCCACTTT.

This chain uses TRBV9 with TRBJ1-5; D is unresolved. This CDR3 has 14 residues. The V gene's germline CDR1 is SGDLS and CDR2 YYNGEE. The ends were cut back, 2 bases at V and 6 bases at J, with 12 bases in the middle. CDR3 coding DNA: TGTGCCAGCAGCGTGGCGGGGTCGGGTCAGCCCCAGCATTTT. Protein sequence: CASSVAGSGQPQHF.

The gene calls are TRBV7-9 and TRBJ2-5; 7 nucleotides line up with TRBD2. The germline V gene has CDR1 SEHNR and CDR2 FQNEAQ (reference sequence). CDR3 size: 15 residues. V lost 2 bases and J lost 4; bases outside the gene matches: 7. The CDR3 nucleotides read TGTGCCAGCAGCTTATTCTCGGGAGGAAGAGAGACCCAGTACTTC. Residues: CASSLFSGGRETQYF.

This chain links TRBV28 with TRBJ2-7; 7 positions match TRBD2. V was clipped by 5 bases and J by 2 bases; unmatched bases: 9. The CDR3 has 15 residues. The germline CDR1 and CDR2 sequences are MDHEN and SYDVKM. The CDR3 loop is CASSLQAGTAYEQYF. DNA for the CDR3: TGTGCCAGCAGTCTTCAAGCGGGAACGGCCTACGAGCAGTACTTC.

The chain recombines TRBV5-4 with TRBJ2-5, with 9 bases that match TRBD1. The trim removed 3 bases at V and 4 bases at J, leaving 10 bases unmatched. The CDR3 is made up of 16 amino acids. Germline CDR1 reads SGHNT; CDR2 reads YYREEE (reference sequence). The CDR3 spells CASSSRSRQGGETQYF. As DNA, the CDR3 is TGTGCCAGCAGCTCCCGCTCTCGACAGGGGGGAGAGACCCAGTACTTC.

The CDR3 sequence: CASSLGGRASGNNEQFF. The CDR3 DNA follows: TGTGCCAGTAGTTTAGGTGGAAGGGCCTCGGGGAACAATGAGCAGTTCTTC. The V call is TRBV19, the J call TRBJ2-1, with D possibly TRBD2 on 5 matching bases. Trimming pared 5 bases from V and 5 bases from J, leaving 22 bases between. This CDR3 comprises 17 residues. Germline V gene sequence: CDR1 LNHDA, CDR2 SQIVND (reference sequence).

V is TRBV6-5 and J is TRBJ1-2; unclear D gene. Germline assignment: CDR1 MNHEY and CDR2 SVGAGI. This CDR3 has 11 amino acids. V shed 5 bases and J shed 9 bases, with 10 bases lying between them. This CDR3 reads CASSPGVSYTF. The CDR3 DNA follows: TGTGCCAGCAGTCCTGGAGTGAGCTACACCTTC.

The gene calls are TRBV6-6 and TRBJ1-2, with D perhaps matching TRBD1 (5 bases). Germline CDR1 MNHNY, CDR2 SVGAGI (reference sequence). The CDR3 consists of 15 residues. Trimming cost V 6 bases and J 8 bases, with 22 bases left between them. CDR3 in amino acids: CASRLGRDWWGGYTF. CDR3 DNA sequence: TGTGCCAGCAGACTCGGTCGGGACTGGTGGGGCGGCTACACCTTC.

V is TRBV9 and J is TRBJ1-2; D remains unclear. CDR3 length equals 17 residues. Germline-derived CDR1 and CDR2 are SGDLS and YYNGEE. V lost 0 bases, J lost 0 bases, and 15 bases lay in between. CDR3: CASSVGVGIGTNYGYTF. CDR3 coding DNA: TGTGCCAGCAGCGTAGGGGTAGGAATCGGGACTAACTATGGCTACACCTTC.

This clone was observed once. V is TRBV4-1 and J is TRBJ2-1, with D possibly TRBD1 on 6 matching bases. The germline gives CDR1 MGHRA, CDR2 YSYEKL. The CDR3 loop spans 15 amino acids. V was trimmed by 0 bases and J by 6 bases, leaving 12 bases between them. The CDR3 protein is CASSQDHPGVNEQFF. In nucleotides, the CDR3 is TGCGCCAGCAGCCAAGACCACCCAGGGGTCAATGAGCAGTTCTTC.

J is TRBJ1-2 and V is TRBV19; D uncertain. V was cut by 0 bases and J by 0 bases, with 8 bases left in between. The germline V gene encodes CDR1 LNHDA and CDR2 SQIVND (reference sequence). This CDR3 spans 15 amino acids. CDR3 nucleotide sequence: TGTGCCAGTAGTATAGATAGCGGAGCTAACTATGGCTACACCTTC. This codes for CASSIDSGANYGYTF.

The V call is TRBV27, the J call TRBJ2-3; 10 nucleotides align to TRBD1. V lost 3 bases and J lost 3; bases outside the gene matches: 3. Germline loops: CDR1 MNHEY, CDR2 SMNVEV (reference sequence). This CDR3 is 15 amino acids long. The CDR3 region has the DNA TGTGCCAGCAGTTTCCCGGGACAGGGGACAGATACGCAGTATTTT. The encoded protein is CASSFPGQGTDTQYF.

This clone was picked up a small number of times. V and J are TRBV6-5 and TRBJ1-4; a weak D match, TRBD1 (5 bases). Germline lookup yields CDR1 MNHEY and CDR2 SVGAGI. CDR3 length equals 15 residues. The V end was cut by 0 bases, the J end by 3 bases, with 8 bases between. CDR3 sequence (DNA): TGTGCCAGCAGTTACTCGGGGGGGTCTAATGAAAAACTGTTTTTT. Translated, it gives CASSYSGGSNEKLFF.

This chain joins TRBV24-1 and TRBJ1-4; the match to TRBD1 covers 8 bases. The CDR3 runs 15 residues. The V and J ends lost 5 bases and 5 bases, in that order; junction bases with no gene match: 6. Per the germline V gene, CDR1 is KGHDR and CDR2 is SFDVKD. The CDR3: CATSGGTGLNEKLFF. The CDR3 DNA is TGTGCCACCAGTGGTGGGACAGGCCTCAATGAAAAACTGTTTTTT.

The rearrangement uses TRBV28 and TRBJ1-6; tentatively, D is TRBD1 (5 bases). The CDR3 is 18 amino acids. V shed 8 bases and J shed 10 bases, with 30 bases lying between them. CDR1 and CDR2 from the germline V gene are MDHEN and SYDVKM. As DNA, the CDR3 is TGTGCCAGCCGAGGTCCGGCGGGACTCACCTCAGGTAGATCACCCCTCCACTTT. Encoded protein: CASRGPAGLTSGRSPLHF.

The chain combines TRBV4-2 with TRBJ1-6; D might be TRBD1 (5 bases). The CDR3 is 16 residues long. CDR1 is LGHNA, CDR2 YNFKEQ, per germline. V lost 0 bases, J lost 5 bases, and 11 bases lay in between. CDR3 nucleotide sequence: TGTGCCAGCAGCCAAGATAGGGGTATGGATAATTCACCCCTCCACTTT. This translates into CASSQDRGMDNSPLHF.

The chain is built from TRBV7-2 and TRBJ1-2; TRBD1 matches at 7 bases. The CDR3 consists of 14 residues. After removal of 1 base from V and 8 bases from J, the junction contained 7 bases not matched to a gene. Looked up from germline, CDR1 is SGHTA and CDR2 is FQGNSA. CDR3 region: CASSLGRGRGGYTF. The CDR3 DNA sequence: TGTGCCAGCAGCTTAGGAAGGGGGCGCGGAGGCTACACCTTC.

This clone was counted between two and nine times. The chain joins TRBV11-3 to TRBJ2-1; tentative D call: TRBD1 (5 bases). V was shortened by 5 bases and J by 7 bases, with 12 bases between the two germline ends. Germline CDR1 is SGHNT and CDR2 is YENEEA. The CDR3 consists of 13 residues. In DNA, the CDR3 is TGTGCCAGCAGCGCCTCGACAGATAATGAGCAGTTCTTC. Its translation is CASSASTDNEQFF.